This T cell receptor beta chain was sequenced during a study (dated by TCRdb to about 2013). Concerning this clonotype itself: What antigen it recognizes has not been identified. No much larger clone is present one base from it, and per-base qualities are unavailable.

Instrument on record: Illumina Genome Analyzer IIx. Using fastp trimming at Q25 and MiXCR clonotype assembly, TCRdb reanalyzed the public sequencing data and kept in-frame beta chains. Each entry merges the rows of one CDR3 protein and shows their most common DNA and genes. Within this sample are more than 5,500 distinct CDR3 sequences, with 32% of them counted one time only. The ten largest account for roughly a fifth of the sample. Sequencing used blood. This clonotype originated in a human donor.

The CDR3 amino acid sequence is: CASSHGGTGVGEQYF. The DNA sequence is as follows: TGTGCCAGCAGCCATGGAGGGACTGGGGTTGGGGAGCAGTACTTC. The chain employs TRBV4-2 and TRBJ2-7; matching of 6 bases hints at TRBD2 as the D gene. The germline V gene specifies LGHNA as CDR1 and YNFKEQ as CDR2. Spanning cysteine to phenylalanine, the CDR3 consists of 15 amino acids. CDR3 DNA only is kept here, 45 bases in frame from base 1. Deletion took 3 bases off V and 7 bases off J, with a span of 19 bases between the germline ends.